This entry concerns a single T cell receptor (beta chain). The entry originates in a study of blood T cell repertoires in COVID-19. The protocol was immunoSEQ multiplex PCR, while the TCRdb copy is restricted to in-frame clones and leaves out a portion. The data hold 250,000 to 300,000 clones, with roughly nine tenths observed a single time. Germline V lookup: CDR1 LNHDA, CDR2 SQIVND (reference sequence). With 7 bases clipped from V and 4 bases from J, the junction kept 13 bases outside the gene matches. This CDR3 has 16 amino acids. The TCR was taken from a man aged 50 or older with acute or convalescent COVID-19. Sequenced sample: peripheral blood. The J gene is TRBJ1-2, the V gene TRBV19, with 9 bases that match TRBD1. CDR3 amino acids: CASTLNPGQGSYGYTF. In nucleotides, the CDR3 is TGTGCCAGTACTCTTAATCCGGGACAGGGATCCTATGGCTACACCTTC.